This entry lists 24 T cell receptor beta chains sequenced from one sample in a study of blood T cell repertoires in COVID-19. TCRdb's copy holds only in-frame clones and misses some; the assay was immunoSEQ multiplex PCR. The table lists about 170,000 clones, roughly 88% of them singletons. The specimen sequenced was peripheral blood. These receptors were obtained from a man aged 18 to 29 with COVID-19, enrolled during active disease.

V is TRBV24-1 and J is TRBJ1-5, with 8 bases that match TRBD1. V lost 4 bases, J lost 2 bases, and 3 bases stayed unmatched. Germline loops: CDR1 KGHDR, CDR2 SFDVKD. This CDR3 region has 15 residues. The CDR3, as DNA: TGTGCCACCAGTGACCCGACAGGGGGCAATCAGCCCCAGCATTTT. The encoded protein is CATSDPTGGNQPQHF.

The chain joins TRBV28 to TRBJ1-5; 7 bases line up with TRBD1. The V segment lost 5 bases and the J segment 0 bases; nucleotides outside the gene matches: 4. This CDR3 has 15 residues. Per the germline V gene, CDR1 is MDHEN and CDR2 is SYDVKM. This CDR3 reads CASSPRGISNQPQHF. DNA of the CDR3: TGTGCCAGCAGTCCCAGGGGGATTAGCAATCAGCCCCAGCATTTT.

The CDR3 loop reads CASSLGAATEAFF. CDR3 DNA sequence: TGTGCCAGCAGCTTAGGGGCAGCCACTGAAGCTTTCTTT. This chain links TRBV7-9 with TRBJ1-1; unclear D gene. V lost 1 base to trimming and J lost 4 bases, with 7 bases between them. The CDR3 length is 13 residues. CDR1 is SEHNR, CDR2 FQNEAQ, per germline (reference sequence).

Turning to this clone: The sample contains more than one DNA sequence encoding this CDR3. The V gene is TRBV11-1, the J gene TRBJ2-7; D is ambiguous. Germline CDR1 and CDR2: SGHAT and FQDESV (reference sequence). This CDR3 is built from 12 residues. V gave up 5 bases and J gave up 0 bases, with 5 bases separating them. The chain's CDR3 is CASSLSSYEQYF. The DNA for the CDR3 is TGTGCCAGCAGCCTCAGCTCCTACGAGCAGTACTTC.

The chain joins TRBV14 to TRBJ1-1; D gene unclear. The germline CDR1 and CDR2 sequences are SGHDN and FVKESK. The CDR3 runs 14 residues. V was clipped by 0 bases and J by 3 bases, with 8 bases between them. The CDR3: CASSQDWRDTEAFF. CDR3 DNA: TGTGCCAGCAGCCAAGATTGGCGGGACACTGAAGCTTTCTTT.

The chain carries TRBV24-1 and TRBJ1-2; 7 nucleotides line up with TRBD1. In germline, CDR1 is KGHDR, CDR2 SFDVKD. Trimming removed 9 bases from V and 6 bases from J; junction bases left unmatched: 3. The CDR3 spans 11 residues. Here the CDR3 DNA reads TGTGCCACCTCACAGGGGCATGGCTACACCTTC. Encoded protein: CATSQGHGYTF.

The CDR3 region has the DNA TGTGCCAGCAGCCAAGATAGCGGGAGCGAGCAGTACTTC. Its translation: CASSQDSGSEQYF. The chain has TRBV4-2 and TRBJ2-7; 9 nucleotides agree with TRBD2. The CDR3 has 13 amino acids. Germline trimming cut 0 bases from V and 6 bases from J; bases unmatched to any gene: 0. In germline, CDR1 is LGHNA, CDR2 YNFKEQ.

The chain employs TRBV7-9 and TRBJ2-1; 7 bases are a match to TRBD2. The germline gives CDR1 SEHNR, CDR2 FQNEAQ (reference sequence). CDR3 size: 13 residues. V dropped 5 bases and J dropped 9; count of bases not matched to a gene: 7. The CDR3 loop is CASSGGRALEQFF. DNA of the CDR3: TGTGCCAGCAGCGGAGGGAGGGCCCTTGAGCAGTTCTTC.

CDR3 DNA: TGTGCCAGCAGTTACGAAGATTTTGGCTCCCGAGATACGCAGTATTTT. Translating gives CASSYEDFGSRDTQYF. The J gene is TRBJ2-3, the V gene TRBV6-2 or TRBV6-3, with no clear D. The V and J ends lost 2 bases and 5 bases respectively, with 17 bases between them. The germline V gene has CDR1 MNHEY and CDR2 SVGEGT. The CDR3 length is 16 residues.

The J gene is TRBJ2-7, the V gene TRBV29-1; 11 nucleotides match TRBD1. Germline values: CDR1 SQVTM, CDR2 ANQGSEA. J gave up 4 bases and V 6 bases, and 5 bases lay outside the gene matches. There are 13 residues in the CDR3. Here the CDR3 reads CSVTGTGGYEQYF. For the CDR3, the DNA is TGCAGCGTAACCGGGACAGGGGGTTACGAGCAGTACTTC.

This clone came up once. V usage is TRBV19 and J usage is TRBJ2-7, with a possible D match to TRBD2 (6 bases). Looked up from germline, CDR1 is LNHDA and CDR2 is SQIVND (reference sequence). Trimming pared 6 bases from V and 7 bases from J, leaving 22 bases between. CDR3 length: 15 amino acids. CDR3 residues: CASSQGLLKIGEQYF. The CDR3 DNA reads TGTGCCAGTAGCCAAGGACTACTCAAGATTGGAGAGCAGTACTTC. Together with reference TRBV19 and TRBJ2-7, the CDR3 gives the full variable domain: DGGITQSPKYLFRKEGQNVTLSCEQNLNHDAMYWYRQDPGQGLRLIYYSQIVNDFQKGDIAEGYSVSREKKESFPLTVTSAQKNPTAFYLCASSQGLLKIGEQYFGPGTRLTVT.

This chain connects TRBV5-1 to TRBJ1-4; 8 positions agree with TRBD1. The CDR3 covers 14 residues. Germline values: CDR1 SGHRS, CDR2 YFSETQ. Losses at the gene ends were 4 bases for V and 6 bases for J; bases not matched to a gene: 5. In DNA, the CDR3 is TGCGCCAGCAGCACCAGGGGGCGCGATGAAAAACTGTTTTTT. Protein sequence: CASSTRGRDEKLFF.

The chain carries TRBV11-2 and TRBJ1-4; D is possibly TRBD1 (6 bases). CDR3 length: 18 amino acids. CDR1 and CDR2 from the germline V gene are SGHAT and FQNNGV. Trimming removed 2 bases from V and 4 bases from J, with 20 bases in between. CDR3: CASSLTGGTALLNEKLFF. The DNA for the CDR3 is TGTGCCAGCAGCTTAACTGGGGGCACCGCCCTCCTTAATGAAAAACTGTTTTTT.

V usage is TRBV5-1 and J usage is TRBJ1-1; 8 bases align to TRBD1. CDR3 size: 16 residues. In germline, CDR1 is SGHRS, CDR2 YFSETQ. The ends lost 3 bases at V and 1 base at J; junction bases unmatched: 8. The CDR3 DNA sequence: TGCGCCAGCAGCTCGCCGACAGGGGCCGGGAACACTGAAGCTTTCTTT. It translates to CASSSPTGAGNTEAFF.

The CDR3 DNA reads as TGTGCCAGCAGTCCGGGGACATATCGCCGGGAGACCCAGTACTTC. Translation: CASSPGTYRRETQYF. The rearrangement uses TRBV27 and TRBJ2-5; a weak D match, TRBD1 (6 bases). This CDR3 is built from 15 residues. Germline values: CDR1 MNHEY, CDR2 SMNVEV (reference sequence). V was cut by 5 bases and J by 5 bases, with 18 bases left in between.

The CDR3 spells CASSLGGQAAEQYF. In DNA form, the CDR3 reads TGTGCCAGCAGCCTAGGGGGACAGGCCGCCGAGCAGTACTTC. This chain uses TRBV7-8 with TRBJ2-7, with 8 nucleotides matching TRBD1. The CDR3 runs to 14 residues. V shed 5 bases, J shed 6 bases, and the junction held 9 bases outside the gene matches. Per the germline V gene, CDR1 is SGHVS and CDR2 is FQNEAQ.

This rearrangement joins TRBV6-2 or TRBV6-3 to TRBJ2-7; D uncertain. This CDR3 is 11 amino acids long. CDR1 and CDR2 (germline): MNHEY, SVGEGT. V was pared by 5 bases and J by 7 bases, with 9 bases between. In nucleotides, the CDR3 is TGTGCCAGCAGTCGGGTGTGGGAGCAGTACTTC. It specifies CASSRVWEQYF.

DNA for the CDR3: TGTGCCAGTAGTATCGCACTAGCGAACGATGAGCAGTTCTTC. Translated: CASSIALANDEQFF. The chain combines TRBV19 with TRBJ2-1; TRBD2 matches 7 bases. The length of the CDR3 is 14 residues. J was trimmed by 8 bases and V by 3 bases; bases with no gene match: 7. Germline V CDR1 and CDR2: LNHDA, SQIVND (reference sequence).

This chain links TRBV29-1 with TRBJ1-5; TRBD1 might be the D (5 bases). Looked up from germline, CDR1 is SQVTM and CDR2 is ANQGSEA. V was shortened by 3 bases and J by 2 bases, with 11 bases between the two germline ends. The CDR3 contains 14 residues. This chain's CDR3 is CSVEEGGGNQPQHF. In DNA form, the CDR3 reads TGCAGCGTTGAGGAAGGAGGGGGCAATCAGCCCCAGCATTTT.

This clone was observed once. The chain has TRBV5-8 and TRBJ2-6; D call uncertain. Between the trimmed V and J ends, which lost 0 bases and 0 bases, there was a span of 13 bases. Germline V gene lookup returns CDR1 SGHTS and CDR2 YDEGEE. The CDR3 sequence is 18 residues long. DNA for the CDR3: TGTGCCAGCAGCTTGGGAGGATCCCTAAGCTCTGGGGCCAACGTCCTGACTTTC. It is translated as CASSLGGSLSSGANVLTF.

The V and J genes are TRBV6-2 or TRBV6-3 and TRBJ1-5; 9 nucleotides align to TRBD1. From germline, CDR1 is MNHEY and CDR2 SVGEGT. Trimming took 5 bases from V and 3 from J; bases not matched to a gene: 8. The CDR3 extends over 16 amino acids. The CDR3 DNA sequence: TGTGCCAGCAGTACCCCGGGACAGGGATTCAATCAGCCCCAGCATTTT. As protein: CASSTPGQGFNQPQHF.

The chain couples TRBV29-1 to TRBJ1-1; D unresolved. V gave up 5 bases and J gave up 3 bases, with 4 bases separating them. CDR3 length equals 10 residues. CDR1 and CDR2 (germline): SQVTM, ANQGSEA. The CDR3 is CSVFDTEAFF. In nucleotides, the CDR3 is TGCAGCGTTTTCGACACTGAAGCTTTCTTT.

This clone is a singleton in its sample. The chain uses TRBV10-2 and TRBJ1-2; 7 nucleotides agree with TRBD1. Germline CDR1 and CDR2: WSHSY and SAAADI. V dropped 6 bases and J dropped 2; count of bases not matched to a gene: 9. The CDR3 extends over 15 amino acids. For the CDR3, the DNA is TGCGCCAGCAGGGGACAGCGCACGCAAAACTATGGCTACACCTTC. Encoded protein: CASRGQRTQNYGYTF.

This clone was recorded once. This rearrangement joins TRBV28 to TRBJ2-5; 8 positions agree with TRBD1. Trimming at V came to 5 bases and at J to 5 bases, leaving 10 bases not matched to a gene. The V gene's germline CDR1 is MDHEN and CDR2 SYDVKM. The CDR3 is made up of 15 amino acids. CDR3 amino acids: CASSQRQGLRETQYF. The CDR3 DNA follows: TGTGCCAGCAGTCAAAGACAGGGGTTGAGGGAGACCCAGTACTTC.